This TCR beta chain comes out of a study of cytomegalovirus exposure and HLA in healthy donors. Study outcomes and limitations: The classifier, whose performance was assessed in both the original and validation cohorts, reportedly diagnosed cytomegalovirus status with high specificity and sensitivity. Earlier findings revealed that most TCR beta V segments proved productive either about 87% or about 30% of the time.

The V gene lost 5 bases and the J gene lost 5 bases, with 23 bases spanning the gap. This CDR3 is 16 amino acids long. Germline V gene data show CDR1 as SQVTM and CDR2 as ANQGSEA. Donors likely had unrecorded immune exposures despite being nominally healthy when sampled. With regard to this clone: The antigen remains unidentified.

The PCR was carried out with 60 Vbeta primers and 13 Jbeta primers. In the study's own analysis: An analysis that came later counted 77 million or so unique TCR beta chains, approximately 11 million shared. Only in-frame clones appear in the TCRdb table, and some are missing; sequencing was by immunoSEQ multiplex PCR. The DNA gave D and trimming, while V, J and clone size come from that table. The table records 150,000 to 200,000 clones, roughly 80% of them present only once. The clonotype was recovered from a man in his late teens or twenties in good health and CMV-seronegative. The sample consisted of PBMCs. This chain connects TRBV29-1 to TRBJ2-3, with D uncertain. This CDR3 is CSVLLPTVNRIDTQYF. The CDR3 DNA sequence: TGCAGCGTTCTACTTCCCACTGTGAACAGAATAGATACGCAGTATTTT.